This T cell receptor beta chain was profiled in a study of blood T cell repertoires in COVID-19. Allocation to cohorts depended on clinical history reported by the participants. Trimming removed 10 bases from V and 1 base from J, with 7 bases in between. The CDR3 covers 11 residues. Per the germline V gene, CDR1 is MRHNA and CDR2 is SNTAGT. Measured with immunoSEQ multiplex PCR; TCRdb has only the in-frame clones, and not every one. The table shows around 450,000 clones, with roughly 87% occurring only once. Sequenced sample: PBMCs or T cells enriched from blood (not recorded which). The source of this sequence is a woman in her late teens or twenties who had recovered from COVID-19. The gene calls are TRBV6-4 and TRBJ1-1; D unresolved. In DNA, the CDR3 is TGTGCCATCTCGGGGAACACTGAAGCTTTCTTT. Residues: CAISGNTEAFF.